This record looks at one T cell receptor beta chain sequence and its context. Its antigen is currently unknown. The data are from a study of beta chain features in type 1 diabetes. Study results and limitations: Patients' naive, central memory and regulatory TCRB repertoires appeared more alike than those of healthy donors. cDNA sequencing could over-represent cells with high TCR expression.

What was sequenced were expressed TCRB transcripts, since all of the isolated RNA had been reverse transcribed. Here immunoSEQ multiplex PCR was the method, and the copy in TCRdb shows in-frame clones only, minus some. The table shows over 120,000 clones, with approximately 9.2% occurring only once. The receptor's source is a young man in good health. The sample was central memory CD4+ T cells from blood.

CDR3 bases: TGTGCCAGCAGTGAACTGACAGGGAGCTCCTACAATGAGCAGTTCTTC. Its translation is CASSELTGSSYNEQFF. The gene calls are TRBV25-1 and TRBJ2-1; 7 nucleotides line up with TRBD1. J gave up 0 bases and V 2 bases, and 4 bases lay outside the gene matches. Germline CDR1 reads MGHDK; CDR2 reads SYGVNS. There are 16 residues in the CDR3.